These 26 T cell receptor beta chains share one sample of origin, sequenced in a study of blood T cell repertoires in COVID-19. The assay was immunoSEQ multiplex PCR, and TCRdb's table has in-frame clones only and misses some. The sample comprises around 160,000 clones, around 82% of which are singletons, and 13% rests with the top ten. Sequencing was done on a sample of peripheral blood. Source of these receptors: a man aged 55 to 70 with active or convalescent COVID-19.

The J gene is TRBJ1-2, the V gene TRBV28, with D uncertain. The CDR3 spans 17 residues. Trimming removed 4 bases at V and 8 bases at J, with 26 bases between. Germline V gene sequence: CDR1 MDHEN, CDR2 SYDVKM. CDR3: CASSSRGRTGFPSGYTF. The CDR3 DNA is TGTGCCAGCAGTTCACGTGGCAGGACCGGGTTTCCTAGCGGCTACACCTTC.

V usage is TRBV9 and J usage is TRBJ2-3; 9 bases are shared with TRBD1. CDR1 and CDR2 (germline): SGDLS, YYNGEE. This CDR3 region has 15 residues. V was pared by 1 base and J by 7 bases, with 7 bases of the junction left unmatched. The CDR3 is CASSVRGTGYHTQYF. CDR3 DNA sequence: TGTGCCAGCAGCGTACGCGGGACAGGGTACCATACGCAGTATTTT.

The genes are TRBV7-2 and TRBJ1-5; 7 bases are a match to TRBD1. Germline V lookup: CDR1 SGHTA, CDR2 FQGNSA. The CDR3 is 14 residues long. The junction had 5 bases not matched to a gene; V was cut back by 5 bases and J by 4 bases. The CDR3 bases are TGTGCCAGCAGCCGGGACAGATTTAATCAGCCCCAGCATTTT. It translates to CASSRDRFNQPQHF.

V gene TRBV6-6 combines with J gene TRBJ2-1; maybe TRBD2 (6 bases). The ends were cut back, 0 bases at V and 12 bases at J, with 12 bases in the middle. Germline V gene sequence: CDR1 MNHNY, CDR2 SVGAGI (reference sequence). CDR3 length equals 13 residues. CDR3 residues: CASSYSPPGGQFF. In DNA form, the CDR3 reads TGTGCCAGCAGTTACTCCCCTCCCGGGGGGCAGTTCTTC.

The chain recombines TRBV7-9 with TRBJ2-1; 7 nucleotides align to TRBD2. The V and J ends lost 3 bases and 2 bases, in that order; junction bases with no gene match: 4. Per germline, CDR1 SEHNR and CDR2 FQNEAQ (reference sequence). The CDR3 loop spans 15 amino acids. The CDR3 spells CASSFERGPYNEQFF. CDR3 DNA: TGTGCCAGCAGCTTCGAGCGGGGCCCCTACAATGAGCAGTTCTTC.

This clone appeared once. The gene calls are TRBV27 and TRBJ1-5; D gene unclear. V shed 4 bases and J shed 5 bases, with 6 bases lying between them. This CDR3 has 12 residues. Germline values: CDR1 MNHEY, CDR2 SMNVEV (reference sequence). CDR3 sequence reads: CASSSSDQPQHF. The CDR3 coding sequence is TGTGCCAGCAGTTCGTCTGATCAGCCCCAGCATTTT.

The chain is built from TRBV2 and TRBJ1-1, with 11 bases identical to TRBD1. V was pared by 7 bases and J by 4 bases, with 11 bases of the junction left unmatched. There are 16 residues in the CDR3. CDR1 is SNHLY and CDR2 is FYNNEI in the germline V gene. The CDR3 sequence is CASTKLGTGGSTEAFF. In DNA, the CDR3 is TGTGCCAGCACCAAATTGGGGACAGGGGGTAGCACTGAAGCTTTCTTT.

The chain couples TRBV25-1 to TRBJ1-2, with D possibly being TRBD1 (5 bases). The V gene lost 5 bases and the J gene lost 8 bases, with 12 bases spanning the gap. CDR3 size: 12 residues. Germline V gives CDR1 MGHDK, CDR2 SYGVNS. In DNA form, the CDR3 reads TGTGCCAGCAGTACGGGCGGGGACGGCTACACCTTC. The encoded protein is CASSTGGDGYTF.

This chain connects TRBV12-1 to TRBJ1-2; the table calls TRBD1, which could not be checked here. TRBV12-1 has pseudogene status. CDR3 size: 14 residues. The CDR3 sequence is CASSTGQDCYGYTF. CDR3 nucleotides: TGTGCCAGCAGCACTGGACAGGACTGCTATGGCTACACCTTC.

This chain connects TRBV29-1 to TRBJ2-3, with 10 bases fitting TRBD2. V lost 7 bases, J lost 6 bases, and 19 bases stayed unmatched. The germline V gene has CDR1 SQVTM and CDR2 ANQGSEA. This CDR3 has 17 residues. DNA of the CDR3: TGCAGCGCTAAGAGCGGGAGGGCTGATCAATTTGGGGATACGCAGTATTTT. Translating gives CSAKSGRADQFGDTQYF.

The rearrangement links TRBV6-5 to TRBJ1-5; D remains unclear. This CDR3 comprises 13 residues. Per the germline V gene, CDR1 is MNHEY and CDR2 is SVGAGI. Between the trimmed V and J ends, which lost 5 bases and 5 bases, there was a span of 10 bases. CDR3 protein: CASSIGQDQPQHF. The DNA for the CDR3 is TGTGCCAGCAGTATTGGGCAGGATCAGCCCCAGCATTTT.

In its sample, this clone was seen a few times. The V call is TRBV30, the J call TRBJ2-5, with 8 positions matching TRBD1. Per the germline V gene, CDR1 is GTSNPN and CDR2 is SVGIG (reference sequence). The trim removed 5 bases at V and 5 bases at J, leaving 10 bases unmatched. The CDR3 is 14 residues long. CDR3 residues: CAWSIGQGWETQYF. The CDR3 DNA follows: TGTGCCTGGTCGATCGGACAGGGATGGGAGACCCAGTACTTC.

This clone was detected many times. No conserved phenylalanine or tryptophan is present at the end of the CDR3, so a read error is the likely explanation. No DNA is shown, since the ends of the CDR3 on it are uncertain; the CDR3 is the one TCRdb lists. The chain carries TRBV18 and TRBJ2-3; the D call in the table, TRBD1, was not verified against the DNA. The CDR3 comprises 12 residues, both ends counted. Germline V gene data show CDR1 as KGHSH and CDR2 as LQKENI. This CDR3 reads CASSRDRDASIL.

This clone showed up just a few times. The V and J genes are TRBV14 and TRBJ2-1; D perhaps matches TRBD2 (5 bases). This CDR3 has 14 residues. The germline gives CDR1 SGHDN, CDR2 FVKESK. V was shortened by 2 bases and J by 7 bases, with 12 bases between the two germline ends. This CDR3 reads CASSQLLDGNEQFF. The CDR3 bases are TGTGCCAGCAGCCAACTACTAGATGGGAATGAGCAGTTCTTC.

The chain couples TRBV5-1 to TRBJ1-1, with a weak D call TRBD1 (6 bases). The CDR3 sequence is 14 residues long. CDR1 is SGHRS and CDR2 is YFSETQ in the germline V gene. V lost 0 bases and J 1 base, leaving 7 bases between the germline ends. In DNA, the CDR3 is TGCGCCAGCAGCTTGGAAGGGGGGAACACTGAAGCTTTCTTT. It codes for CASSLEGGNTEAFF.

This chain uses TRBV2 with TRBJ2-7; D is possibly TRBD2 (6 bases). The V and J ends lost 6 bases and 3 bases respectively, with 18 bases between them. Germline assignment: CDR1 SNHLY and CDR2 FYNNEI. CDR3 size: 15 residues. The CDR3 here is CASRARLDGNYEQYF. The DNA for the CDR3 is TGTGCCAGCAGGGCAAGACTAGACGGGAACTACGAGCAGTACTTC.

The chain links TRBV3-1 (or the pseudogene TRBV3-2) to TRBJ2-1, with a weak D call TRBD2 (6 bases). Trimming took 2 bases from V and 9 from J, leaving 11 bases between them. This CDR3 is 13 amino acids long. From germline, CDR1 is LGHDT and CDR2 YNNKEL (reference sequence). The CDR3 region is CASSQLRGGEQFF. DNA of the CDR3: TGTGCCAGCAGCCAACTGCGGGGAGGTGAGCAGTTCTTC.

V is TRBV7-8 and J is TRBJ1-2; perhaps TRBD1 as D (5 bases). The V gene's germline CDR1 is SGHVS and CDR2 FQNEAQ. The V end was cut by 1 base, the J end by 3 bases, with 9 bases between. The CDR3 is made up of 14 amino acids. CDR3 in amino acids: CASSLVRGDYGYTF. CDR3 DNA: TGTGCCAGCAGCTTAGTCCGGGGGGACTATGGCTACACCTTC.

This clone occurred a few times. CDR3 sequence reads: CASSTGPGLDYNEQFF. The CDR3 DNA sequence: TGTGCCAGCAGCACCGGACCGGGACTCGATTACAATGAGCAGTTCTTC. The chain recombines TRBV21-1 with TRBJ2-1; the table gives TRBD2 as D, unverified against the DNA. TRBV21-1 is a documented pseudogene. The CDR3 runs to 16 residues.

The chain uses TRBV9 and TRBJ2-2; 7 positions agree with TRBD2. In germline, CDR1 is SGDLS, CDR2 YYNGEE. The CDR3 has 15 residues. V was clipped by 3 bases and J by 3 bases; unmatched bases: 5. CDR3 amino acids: CASSDPSGHTGELFF. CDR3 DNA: TGTGCCAGCAGCGACCCTAGCGGACACACCGGGGAGCTGTTTTTT.

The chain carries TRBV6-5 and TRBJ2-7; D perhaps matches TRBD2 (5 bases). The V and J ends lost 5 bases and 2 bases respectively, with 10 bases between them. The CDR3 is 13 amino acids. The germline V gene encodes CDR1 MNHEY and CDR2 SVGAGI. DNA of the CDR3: TGTGCCAGCAGTCGGAAGACTACCTACGAGCAGTACTTC. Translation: CASSRKTTYEQYF.

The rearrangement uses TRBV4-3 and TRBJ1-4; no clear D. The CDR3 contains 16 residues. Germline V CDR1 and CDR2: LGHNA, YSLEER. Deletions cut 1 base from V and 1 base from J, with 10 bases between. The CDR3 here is CASSQVEHRTNEKLFF. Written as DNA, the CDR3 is TGCGCCAGCAGCCAAGTAGAGCACCGAACTAATGAAAAACTGTTTTTT.

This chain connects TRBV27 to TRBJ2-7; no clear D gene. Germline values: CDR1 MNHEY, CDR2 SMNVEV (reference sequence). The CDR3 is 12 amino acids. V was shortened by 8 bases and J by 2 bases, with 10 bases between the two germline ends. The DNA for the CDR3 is TGTGCCAGCCGCAATGGGCCCTACGAGCAGTACTTC. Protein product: CASRNGPYEQYF.

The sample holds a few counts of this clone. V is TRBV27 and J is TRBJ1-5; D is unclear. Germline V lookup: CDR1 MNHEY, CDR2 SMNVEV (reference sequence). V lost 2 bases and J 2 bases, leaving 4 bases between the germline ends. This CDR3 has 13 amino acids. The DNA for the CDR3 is TGTGCCAGCAGTTTAACGGGCAATCAGCCCCAGCATTTT. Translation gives CASSLTGNQPQHF.

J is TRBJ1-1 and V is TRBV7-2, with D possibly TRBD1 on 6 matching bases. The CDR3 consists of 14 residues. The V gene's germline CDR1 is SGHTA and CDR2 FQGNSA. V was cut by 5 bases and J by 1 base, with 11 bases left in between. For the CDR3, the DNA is TGTGCCAGCAGCGGAGACAGGTCGAACACTGAAGCTTTCTTT. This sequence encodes CASSGDRSNTEAFF.

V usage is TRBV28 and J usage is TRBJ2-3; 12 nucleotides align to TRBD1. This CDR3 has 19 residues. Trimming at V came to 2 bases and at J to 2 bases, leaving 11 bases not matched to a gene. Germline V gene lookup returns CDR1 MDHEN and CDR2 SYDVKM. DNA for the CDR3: TGTGCCAGCAGTTTAACGGGACAGGGGGCGAGGGGCTTCACAGATACGCAGTATTTT. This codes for CASSLTGQGARGFTDTQYF.